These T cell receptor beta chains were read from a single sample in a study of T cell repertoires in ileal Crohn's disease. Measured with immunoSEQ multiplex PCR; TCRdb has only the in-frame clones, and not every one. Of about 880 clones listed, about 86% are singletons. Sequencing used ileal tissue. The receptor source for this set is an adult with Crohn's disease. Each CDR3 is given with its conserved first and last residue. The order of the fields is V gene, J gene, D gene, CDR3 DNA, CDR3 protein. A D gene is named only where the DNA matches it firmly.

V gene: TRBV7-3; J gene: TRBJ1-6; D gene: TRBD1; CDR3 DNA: TGTGCCAGCAGCTTAAAGCCCAGGGACAGTGGCTCACCCCTCCACTTT; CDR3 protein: CASSLKPRDSGSPLHF
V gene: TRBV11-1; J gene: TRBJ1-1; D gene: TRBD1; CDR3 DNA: TGTGCCAGCAGCGCCGGGACAGTGAACACTGAAGCTTTCTTT; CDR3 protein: CASSAGTVNTEAFF
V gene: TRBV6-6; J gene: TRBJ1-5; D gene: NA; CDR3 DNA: TGTGCCAGCAGTTACAGTGGGACTTATCAGCCCCAGCATTTT; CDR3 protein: CASSYSGTYQPQHF
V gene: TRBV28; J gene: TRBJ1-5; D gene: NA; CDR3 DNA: TGTGCCAGCAGTTTATCAGATCAGCCCCAGCATTTT; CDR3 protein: CASSLSDQPQHF
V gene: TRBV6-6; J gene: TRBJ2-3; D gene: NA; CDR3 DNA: TGTGCCAGCAGTTCGGGGGGCACGCAGTATTTT; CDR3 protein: CASSSGGTQYF
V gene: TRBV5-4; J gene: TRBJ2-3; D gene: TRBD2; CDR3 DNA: TGTGCCAGCAGCTCTCGGACTAGCGGGGTGGCAGATACGCAGTATTTT; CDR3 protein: CASSSRTSGVADTQYF
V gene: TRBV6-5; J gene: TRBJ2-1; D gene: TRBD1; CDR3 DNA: TGTGCCAGCAGCATCCTCCCAGGACAGGGTGGTGAGCAGTTCTTC; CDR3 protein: CASSILPGQGGEQFF
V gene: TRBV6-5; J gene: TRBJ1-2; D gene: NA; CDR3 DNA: TGTGCCAGCAGTTCCGCGAGTAGAGGGATTAACTATGGCTACACCTTC; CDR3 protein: CASSSASRGINYGYTF